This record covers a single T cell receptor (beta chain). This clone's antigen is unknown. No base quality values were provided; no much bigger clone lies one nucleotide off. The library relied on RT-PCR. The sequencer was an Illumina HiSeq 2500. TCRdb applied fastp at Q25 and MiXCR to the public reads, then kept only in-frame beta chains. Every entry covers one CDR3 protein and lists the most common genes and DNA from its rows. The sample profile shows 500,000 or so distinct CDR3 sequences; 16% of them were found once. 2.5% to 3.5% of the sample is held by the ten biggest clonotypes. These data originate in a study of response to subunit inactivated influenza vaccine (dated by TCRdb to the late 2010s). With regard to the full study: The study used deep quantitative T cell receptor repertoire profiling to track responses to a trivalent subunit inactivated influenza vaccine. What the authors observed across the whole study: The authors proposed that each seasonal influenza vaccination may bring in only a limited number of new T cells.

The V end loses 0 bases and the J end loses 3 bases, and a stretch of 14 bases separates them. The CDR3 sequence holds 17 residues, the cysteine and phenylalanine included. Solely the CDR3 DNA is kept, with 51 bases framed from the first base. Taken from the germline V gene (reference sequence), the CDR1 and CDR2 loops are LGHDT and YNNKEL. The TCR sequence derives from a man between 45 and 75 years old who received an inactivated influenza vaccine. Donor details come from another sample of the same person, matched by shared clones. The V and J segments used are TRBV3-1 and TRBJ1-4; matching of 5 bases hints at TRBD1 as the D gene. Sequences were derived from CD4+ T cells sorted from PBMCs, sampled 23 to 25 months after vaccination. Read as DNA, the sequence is TGTGCCAGCAGCCAAGATCTTGCGACAGCTTCTAATGAAAAACTGTTTTTT. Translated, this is CASSQDLATASNEKLFF. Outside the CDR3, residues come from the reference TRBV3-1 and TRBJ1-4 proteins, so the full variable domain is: DTAVSQTPKYLVTQMGNDKSIKCEQNLGHDTMYWYKQDSKKFLKIMFSYNNKELIINETVPNRFSPKSPDKAHLNLHINSLELGDSAVYFCASSQDLATASNEKLFFGSGTQLSVL.